A selection of T cell receptor beta chains follows, all from one sample in a study of blood T cell repertoires in COVID-19. The protocol was immunoSEQ multiplex PCR, while the TCRdb copy is restricted to in-frame clones and leaves out a portion. The profile shows 300,000 to 350,000 clones, about nine tenths of them singletons. The sample comprised peripheral blood. These receptors all come from a man in his late teens or twenties with active or convalescent COVID-19. CDR3s include the opening cysteine and the closing phenylalanine or tryptophan. The D gene is left open where the match is weak. The size entry is marked missing in some rows and otherwise reads once, few, many or a size class.

TRBD2	TRBV28	TRBJ2-3	many	CASSLSITVAGDADTQYF	TGTGCCAGCAGTTTAAGTATTACGGTCGCGGGAGACGCAGATACGCAGTATTTT
NA	TRBV6-5	TRBJ2-7	NA	CASSYDLGGDSYEQYF	TGTGCCAGCAGTTACGACCTCGGCGGGGACTCCTACGAGCAGTACTTC
NA	TRBV5-1	TRBJ2-1	NA	CASSLAGEYNEQFF	TGCGCCAGCAGCTTGGCCGGGGAATACAATGAGCAGTTCTTC
NA	TRBV28	TRBJ2-5	NA	CASSILRDLQETQYF	TGTGCCAGCAGTATTCTGCGGGACCTACAAGAGACCCAGTACTTC
NA	TRBV19	TRBJ1-5	NA	CASSIGRTVNQPQHF	TGTGCCAGTAGTATAGGAAGGACAGTCAATCAGCCCCAGCATTTT
TRBD2	TRBV6-2/TRBV6-3	TRBJ2-7	NA	CASSLEVLAGEFHEQYF	TGTGCCAGCAGCCTCGAGGTACTAGCGGGAGAGTTCCACGAGCAGTACTTC
TRBD1	TRBV18	TRBJ2-5	NA	CASSPRDRGPETQYF	TGTGCCAGCTCACCTAGGGACAGGGGGCCAGAGACCCAGTACTTC
NA	TRBV11-2	TRBJ1-1	NA	CASSRGTGGLRAFF	TGTGCCAGCAGCAGAGGGACGGGGGGTTTGAGAGCTTTCTTT
TRBD1	TRBV18	TRBJ2-1	NA	CASSPRTGPNEQFF	TGTGCCAGCTCACCCAGGACAGGCCCCAATGAGCAGTTCTTC
NA	TRBV6-5	TRBJ2-1	NA	CASSYSTRGLGEQFF	TGTGCCAGCAGTTACTCGACACGGGGACTGGGTGAGCAGTTCTTC
NA	TRBV3-1/TRBV3-2	TRBJ2-7	NA	CASSQSGLRYEQYF	TGTGCCAGCAGCCAATCGGGACTCCGCTACGAGCAGTACTTC
NA	TRBV6-1	TRBJ1-2	NA	CASSDVPTANYYGYTF	TGTGCCAGCAGTGACGTCCCGACAGCCAATTACTATGGCTACACCTTC
TRBD1	TRBV7-2	TRBJ2-7	NA	CASSGGTGMTYEQYF	TGTGCCAGCAGCGGGGGGACAGGGATGACCTACGAGCAGTACTTC
NA	TRBV6-4	TRBJ2-7	few	CASSEVGAGPDEQYF	TGTGCCAGCAGTGAAGTAGGGGCAGGGCCCGACGAGCAGTACTTC
TRBD2	TRBV4-2	TRBJ2-7	NA	CASSQDGGLAAEQYF	TGTGCCAGCAGCCAAGATGGCGGACTAGCAGCCGAGCAGTACTTC
TRBD1	TRBV7-9	TRBJ2-3	NA	CASSSRDSPTDTQYF	TGTGCCAGCAGCTCCCGGGACAGCCCCACAGATACGCAGTATTTT
TRBD2	TRBV6-6	TRBJ2-7	NA	CASSDAGGSYEQYF	TGTGCCAGCAGTGATGCGGGAGGTTCCTACGAGCAGTACTTC
NA	TRBV13	TRBJ1-1	NA	CASSLSRSNTEAFF	TGTGCCAGCAGCTTATCCCGGAGTAACACTGAAGCTTTCTTT
TRBD1	TRBV28	TRBJ1-1	NA	CASRRGPGAFF	TGTGCCAGCCGCAGGGGGCCAGGTGCTTTCTTT
TRBD1	TRBV7-3	TRBJ2-1	few	CASSLRQGSYNEQFF	TGTGCCAGCAGCCTGAGACAGGGTTCATACAATGAGCAGTTCTTC
NA	TRBV7-9	TRBJ1-2	NA	CASSSAGGGGSNYGYTF	TGTGCCAGCAGCTCGGCGGGGGGAGGTGGCTCTAACTATGGCTACACCTTC
NA	TRBV24-1	TRBJ1-2	NA	CATSDTNYGYTF	TGTGCCACCAGTGACACTAACTATGGCTACACCTTC
TRBD1	TRBV19	TRBJ2-7	NA	CASSDPIGTGPSYEQYF	TGTGCCAGTAGCGATCCAATTGGGACAGGGCCCTCCTACGAGCAGTACTTC
TRBD1	TRBV7-9	TRBJ2-5	NA	CASSPGTGLTQYF	TGTGCCAGCAGCCCCGGGACAGGGTTGACCCAGTACTTC
TRBD1	TRBV12-5	TRBJ2-7	few	CASGKMKGGPYEQYF	TGTGCTAGTGGTAAGATGAAAGGGGGCCCCTACGAGCAGTACTTC
NA	TRBV15	TRBJ1-2	NA	CATSRAGTGRGGYTF	TGTGCCACCAGCAGAGCCGGAACAGGACGAGGTGGCTACACCTTC
NA	TRBV6-5	TRBJ1-2	NA	CASSLQAGFYGYTF	TGTGCCAGCAGTCTCCAAGCAGGGTTCTACGGCTACACCTTC
TRBD1	TRBV5-1	TRBJ2-7	NA	CASSATGGLYEQYF	TGCGCCAGCAGCGCGACAGGGGGATTGTACGAGCAGTACTTC
NA	TRBV9	TRBJ2-2	NA	CASRRQTNTGELFF	TGTGCCAGCAGGAGACAAACGAACACCGGGGAGCTGTTTTTT
NA	TRBV6-2/TRBV6-3	TRBJ1-1	NA	CASSYGGATEAFF	TGTGCCAGCAGTTACGGGGGGGCCACTGAAGCTTTCTTT
NA	TRBV27	TRBJ2-3	NA	CASSPRGLAQYF	TGTGCCAGCAGTCCTCGTGGCCTAGCGCAGTATTTT
NA	TRBV15	TRBJ2-5	NA	CATSRVTTPFKETQYF	TGTGCCACCAGCAGAGTGACTACGCCCTTTAAGGAGACCCAGTACTTC
TRBD2	TRBV6-5	TRBJ2-7	NA	CASSQTSGGVNEQYF	TGTGCCAGCAGTCAGACTAGCGGGGGGGTCAACGAGCAGTACTTC
TRBD2	TRBV3-1/TRBV3-2	TRBJ2-1	NA	CASSQWTSGRGREQFF	TGTGCCAGCAGCCAATGGACTAGCGGGAGAGGGCGGGAGCAGTTCTTC
NA	TRBV19	TRBJ2-7	NA	CASSIESGLSYEQYF	TGTGCCAGTAGTATTGAATCGGGTCTCTCCTACGAGCAGTACTTC
NA	TRBV9	TRBJ1-1	NA	CASSVASQGEAFF	TGTGCCAGCAGCGTAGCCTCCCAGGGTGAAGCTTTCTTT
TRBD2	TRBV13	TRBJ2-1	NA	CASSLRLAGSDNEQFF	TGTGCCAGCAGCCTAAGACTAGCGGGGAGCGACAATGAGCAGTTCTTC
NA	TRBV4-3	TRBJ1-3	NA	CASSQDWGSRGNTIYF	TGCGCCAGCAGCCAAGATTGGGGCAGCCGAGGAAACACCATATATTTT
NA	TRBV7-9	TRBJ2-3	NA	CASSPKITDTQYF	TGTGCCAGCAGCCCAAAAATCACAGATACGCAGTATTTT
NA	TRBV5-5	TRBJ1-2	NA	CASSLMGLTYGYTF	TGTGCCAGCAGCTTGATGGGACTCACATATGGCTACACCTTC
TRBD2	TRBV7-9	TRBJ2-1	NA	CASSLDGLAVNEQFF	TGTGCCAGCAGCTTAGATGGACTAGCGGTCAATGAGCAGTTCTTC
TRBD1	TRBV5-6	TRBJ2-5	NA	CASSLGTGATQYF	TGTGCCAGCAGCTTGGGGACAGGGGCGACCCAGTACTTC
TRBD1	TRBV7-6	TRBJ2-1	NA	CASSWTGGGFNEQFF	TGTGCCAGCAGCTGGACAGGGGGGGGGTTCAATGAGCAGTTCTTC
NA	TRBV5-1	TRBJ2-5	once	CASSFGGLPSETQYF	TGCGCCAGCAGCTTCGGGGGGCTTCCTTCCGAGACCCAGTACTTC
NA	TRBV2	TRBJ1-6	NA	CASSPLVSPLHF	TGTGCCAGCAGCCCACTGGTTTCACCCCTCCACTTT
NA	TRBV19	TRBJ1-6	NA	CASSKTESSYNSPLHF	TGTGCCAGTAGCAAGACTGAGAGCTCCTATAATTCACCCCTCCACTTT
NA	TRBV7-9	TRBJ1-1	NA	CASSHTDGDTEAFF	TGTGCCAGCAGCCACACAGACGGCGACACTGAAGCTTTCTTT
NA	TRBV28	TRBJ2-1	NA	CASTRVNEQFF	TGTGCCAGCACCAGGGTAAATGAGCAGTTCTTC
TRBD1	TRBV9	TRBJ1-2	NA	CASSVGQESGYTF	TGTGCCAGCAGCGTGGGACAGGAATCTGGCTACACCTTC